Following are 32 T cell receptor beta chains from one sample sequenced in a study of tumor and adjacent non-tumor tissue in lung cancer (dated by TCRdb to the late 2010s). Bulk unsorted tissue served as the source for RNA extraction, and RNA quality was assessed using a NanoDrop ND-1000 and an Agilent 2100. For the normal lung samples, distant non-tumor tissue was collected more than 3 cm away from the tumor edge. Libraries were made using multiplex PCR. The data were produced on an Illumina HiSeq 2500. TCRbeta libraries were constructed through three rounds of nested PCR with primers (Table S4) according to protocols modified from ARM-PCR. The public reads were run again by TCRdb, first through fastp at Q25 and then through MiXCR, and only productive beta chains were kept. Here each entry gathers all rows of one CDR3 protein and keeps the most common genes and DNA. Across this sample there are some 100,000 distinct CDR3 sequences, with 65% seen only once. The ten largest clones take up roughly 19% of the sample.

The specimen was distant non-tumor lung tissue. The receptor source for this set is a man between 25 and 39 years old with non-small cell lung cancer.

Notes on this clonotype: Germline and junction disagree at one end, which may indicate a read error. CDR3 coding DNA: TGCAGTGGCCGAGCGGGTAACACCGTATATTTT. Protein sequence: CSGRAGNTVYF. The genes are TRBV20-1 and TRBJ1-3, with no clear D. Germline V gene data show CDR1 as DFQATT and CDR2 as SNEGSKA (reference sequence). This CDR3 has 11 residues.

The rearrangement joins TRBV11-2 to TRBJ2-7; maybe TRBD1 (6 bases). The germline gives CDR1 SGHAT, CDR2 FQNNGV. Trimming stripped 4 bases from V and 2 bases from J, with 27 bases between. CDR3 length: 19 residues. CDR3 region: CASSSIRATGTELPYEQYF. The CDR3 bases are TGTGCCAGCAGCTCCATACGAGCGACAGGCACAGAGCTCCCCTACGAGCAGTACTTC.

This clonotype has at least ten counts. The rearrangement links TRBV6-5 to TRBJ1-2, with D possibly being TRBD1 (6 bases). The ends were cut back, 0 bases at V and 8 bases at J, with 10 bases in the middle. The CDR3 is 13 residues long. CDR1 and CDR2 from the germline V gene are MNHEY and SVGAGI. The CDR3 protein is CASSYSQGYGYTF. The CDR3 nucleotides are TGTGCCAGCAGTTACTCACAGGGATACGGCTACACCTTC.

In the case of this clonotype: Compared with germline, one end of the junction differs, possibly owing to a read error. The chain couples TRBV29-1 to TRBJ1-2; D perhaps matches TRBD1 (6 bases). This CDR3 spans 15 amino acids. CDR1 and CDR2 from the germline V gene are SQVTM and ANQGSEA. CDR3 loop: CSVNVAGAILGGYIF. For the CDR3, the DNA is TGCAGCGTTAATGTGGCAGGGGCGATACTGGGAGGCTACATCTTC.

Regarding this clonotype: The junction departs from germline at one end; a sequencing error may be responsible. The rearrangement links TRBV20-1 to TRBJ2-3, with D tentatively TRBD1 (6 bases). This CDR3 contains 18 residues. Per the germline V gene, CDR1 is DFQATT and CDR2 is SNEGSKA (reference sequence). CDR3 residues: CSARYNQGSSYKTDTQYF. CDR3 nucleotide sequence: TGCAGTGCTAGATACAATCAGGGGAGCTCGTATAAGACAGATACACAGTATTTT.

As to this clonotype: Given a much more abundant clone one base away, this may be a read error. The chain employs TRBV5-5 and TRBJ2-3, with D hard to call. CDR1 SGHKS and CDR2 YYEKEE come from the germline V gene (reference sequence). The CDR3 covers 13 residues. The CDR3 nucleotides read TGTGCCGGCAGTTCATGGGGATCTGATACGCAGTATTTT. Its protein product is CAGSSWGSDTQYF.

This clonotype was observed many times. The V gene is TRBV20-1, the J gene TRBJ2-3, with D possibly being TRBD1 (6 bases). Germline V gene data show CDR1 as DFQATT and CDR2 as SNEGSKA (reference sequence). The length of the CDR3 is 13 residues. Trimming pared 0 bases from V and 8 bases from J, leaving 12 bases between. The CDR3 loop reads CSARDLGAGTQYF. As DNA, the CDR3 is TGCAGTGCTAGAGATTTGGGGGCGGGTACGCAGTATTTT.

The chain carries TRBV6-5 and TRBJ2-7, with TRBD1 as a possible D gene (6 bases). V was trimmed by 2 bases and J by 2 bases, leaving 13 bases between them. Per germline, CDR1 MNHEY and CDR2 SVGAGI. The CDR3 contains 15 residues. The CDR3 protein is CASSYPFAGAYEQYF. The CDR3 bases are TGTGCCAGCAGTTACCCGTTCGCAGGGGCCTACGAGCAGTACTTC.

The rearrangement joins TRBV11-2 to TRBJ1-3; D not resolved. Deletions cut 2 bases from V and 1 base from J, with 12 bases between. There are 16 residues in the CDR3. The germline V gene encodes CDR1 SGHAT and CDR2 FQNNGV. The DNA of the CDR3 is TGTGCCAGCAGCTTAATCCCGGGCTTATCTGGAAACACCATATATTTT. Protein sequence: CASSLIPGLSGNTIYF.

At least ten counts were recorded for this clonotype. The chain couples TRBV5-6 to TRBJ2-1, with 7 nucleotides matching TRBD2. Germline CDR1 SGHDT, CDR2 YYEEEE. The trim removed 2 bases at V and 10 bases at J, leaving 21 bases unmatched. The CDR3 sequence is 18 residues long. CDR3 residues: CASSFMERGGGKQWEQFF. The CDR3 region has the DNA TGTGCCAGCAGCTTCATGGAGCGGGGTGGGGGAAAACAATGGGAGCAGTTCTTC. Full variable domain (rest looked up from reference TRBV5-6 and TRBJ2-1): DAGVTQSPTHLIKTRGQQVTLRCSPKSGHDTVSWYQQALGQGPQFIFQYYEEEERQRGNFPDRFSGHQFPNYSSELNVNALLLGDSALYLCASSFMERGGGKQWEQFFGPGTRLTVL.

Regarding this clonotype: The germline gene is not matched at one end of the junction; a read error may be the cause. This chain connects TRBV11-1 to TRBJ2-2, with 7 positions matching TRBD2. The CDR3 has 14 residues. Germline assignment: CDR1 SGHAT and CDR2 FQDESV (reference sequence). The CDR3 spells CVSSFGGRAGELFF. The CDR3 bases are TGTGTCAGCAGCTTTGGAGGGAGGGCCGGGGAGCTGTTTTTT. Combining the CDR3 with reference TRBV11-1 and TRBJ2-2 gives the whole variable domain EAEVAQSPRYKITEKSQAVAFWCDPISGHATLYWYRQILGQGPELLVQFQDESVVDDSQLPKDRFSAERLKGVDSTLKIQPAELGDSAMYLCVSSFGGRAGELFFGEGSRLTVL.

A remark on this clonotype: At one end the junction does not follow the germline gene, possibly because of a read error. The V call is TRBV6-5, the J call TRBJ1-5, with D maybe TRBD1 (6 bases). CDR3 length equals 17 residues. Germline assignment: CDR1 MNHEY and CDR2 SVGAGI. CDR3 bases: TGTGCCAGCAGTCACTCGGGGGGGCGCCTAAGCGATCAGCCCCAGCATTTT. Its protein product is CASSHSGGRLSDQPQHF.

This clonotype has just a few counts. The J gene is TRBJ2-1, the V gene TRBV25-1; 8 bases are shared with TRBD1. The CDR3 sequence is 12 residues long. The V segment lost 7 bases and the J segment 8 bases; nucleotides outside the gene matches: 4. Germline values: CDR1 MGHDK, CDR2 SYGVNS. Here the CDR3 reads CASTDRGDEQFF. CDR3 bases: TGTGCCAGCACAGACAGGGGTGATGAGCAGTTCTTC.

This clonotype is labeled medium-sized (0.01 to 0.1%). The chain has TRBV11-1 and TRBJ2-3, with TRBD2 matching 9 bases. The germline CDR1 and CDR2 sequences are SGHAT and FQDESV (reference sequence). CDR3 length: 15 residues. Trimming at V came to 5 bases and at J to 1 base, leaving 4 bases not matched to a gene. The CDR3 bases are TGTGCCAGCAGCACAAGGACTAGCGGCACAGATACGCAGTATTTT. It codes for CASSTRTSGTDTQYF.

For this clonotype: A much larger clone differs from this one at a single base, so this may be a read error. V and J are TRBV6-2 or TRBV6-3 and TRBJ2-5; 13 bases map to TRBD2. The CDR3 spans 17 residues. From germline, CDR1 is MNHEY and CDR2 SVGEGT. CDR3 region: CVSSYTSGGGLQETQYF. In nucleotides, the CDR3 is TGTGTCAGCAGTTACACTAGCGGGGGGGGGCTCCAAGAGACCCAGTACTTC.

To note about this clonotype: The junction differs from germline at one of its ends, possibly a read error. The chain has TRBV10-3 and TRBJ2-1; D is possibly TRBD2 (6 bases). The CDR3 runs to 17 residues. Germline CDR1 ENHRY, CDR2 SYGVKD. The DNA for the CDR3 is TGTGCTATCATTGAGGTACTCACGACGGGACTTCTGGATGAGCAGTTTTTC. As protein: CAIIEVLTTGLLDEQFF.

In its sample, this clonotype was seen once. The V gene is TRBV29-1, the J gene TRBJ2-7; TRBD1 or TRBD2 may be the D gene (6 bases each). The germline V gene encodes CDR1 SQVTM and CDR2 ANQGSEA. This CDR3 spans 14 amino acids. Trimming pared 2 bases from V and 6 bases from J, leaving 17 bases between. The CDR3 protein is CSVESGGPAPEQYF. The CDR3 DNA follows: TGCAGCGTTGAATCCGGGGGCCCCGCTCCCGAGCAGTACTTC.

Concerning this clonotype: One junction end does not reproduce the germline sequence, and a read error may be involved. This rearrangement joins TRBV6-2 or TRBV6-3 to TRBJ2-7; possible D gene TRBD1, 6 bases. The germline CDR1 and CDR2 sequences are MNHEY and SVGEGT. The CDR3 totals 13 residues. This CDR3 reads CVSNKQGSYEQYF. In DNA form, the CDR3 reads TGTGTCAGCAACAAACAGGGATCCTATGAGCAGTACTTC.

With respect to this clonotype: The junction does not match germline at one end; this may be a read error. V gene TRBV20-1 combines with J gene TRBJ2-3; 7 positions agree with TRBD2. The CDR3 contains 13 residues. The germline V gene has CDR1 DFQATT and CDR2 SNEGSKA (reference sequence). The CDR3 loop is CNASGLTSDTHYF. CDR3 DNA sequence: TGCAATGCTAGCGGACTAACCTCAGATACGCATTATTTT.

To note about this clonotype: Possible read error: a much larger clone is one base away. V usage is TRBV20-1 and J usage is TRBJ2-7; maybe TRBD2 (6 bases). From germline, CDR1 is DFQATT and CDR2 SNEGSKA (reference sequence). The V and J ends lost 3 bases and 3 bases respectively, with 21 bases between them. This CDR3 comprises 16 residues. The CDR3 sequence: CSASSVTGRIIYEQYF. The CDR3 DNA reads TGCAGTGCTAGTAGTGTTACCGGGAGAATAATCTACGAGCAGTACTTC.

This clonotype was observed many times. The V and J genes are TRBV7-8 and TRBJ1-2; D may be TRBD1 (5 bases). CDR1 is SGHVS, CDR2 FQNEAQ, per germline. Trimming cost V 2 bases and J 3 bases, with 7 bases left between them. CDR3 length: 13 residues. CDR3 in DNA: TGTGCCAGCAGCTTAACGACAGACTATGGCTACACCTTC. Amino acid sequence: CASSLTTDYGYTF.

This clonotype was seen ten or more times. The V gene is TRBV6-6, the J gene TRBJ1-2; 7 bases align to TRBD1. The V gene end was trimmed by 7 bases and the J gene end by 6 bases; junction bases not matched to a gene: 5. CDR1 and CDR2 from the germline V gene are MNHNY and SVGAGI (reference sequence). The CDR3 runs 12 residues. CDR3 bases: TGTGCCAGCATCCGGACAGGCCATGGCTACACCTTC. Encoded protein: CASIRTGHGYTF.

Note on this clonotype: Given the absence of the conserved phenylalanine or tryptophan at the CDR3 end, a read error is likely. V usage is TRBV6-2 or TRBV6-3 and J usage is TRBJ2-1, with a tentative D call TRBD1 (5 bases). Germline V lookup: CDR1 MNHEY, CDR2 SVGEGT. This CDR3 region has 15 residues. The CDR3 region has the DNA TGTGCCAGCAGTTACCGGAGTCGGCAGGGCAATGGGCAGTTCTTA. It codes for CASSYRSRQGNGQFL.

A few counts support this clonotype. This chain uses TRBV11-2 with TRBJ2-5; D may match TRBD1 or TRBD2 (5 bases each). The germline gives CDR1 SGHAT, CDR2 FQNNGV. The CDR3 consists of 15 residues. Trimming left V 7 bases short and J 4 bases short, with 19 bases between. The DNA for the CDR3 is TGTGCCAGCACAACTCAAACAGAGGGGAGAGAGACCCAGTACTTC. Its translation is CASTTQTEGRETQYF.

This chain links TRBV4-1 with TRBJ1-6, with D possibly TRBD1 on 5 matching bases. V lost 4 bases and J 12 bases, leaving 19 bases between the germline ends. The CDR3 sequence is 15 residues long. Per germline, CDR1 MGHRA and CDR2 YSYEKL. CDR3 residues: CASSPRGGLNQPLHF. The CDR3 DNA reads TGCGCCAGCAGCCCCCGCGGGGGACTTAATCAACCCCTCCACTTT.

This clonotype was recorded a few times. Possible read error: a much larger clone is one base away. The CDR3 reads CASRRQALGGNTIYF. The CDR3 DNA reads TGTGCCAGCAGGAGACAGGCACTTGGAGGAAACACCATATATTTT. The rearrangement uses TRBV6-5 and TRBJ1-3; D is possibly TRBD1 (6 bases). The CDR3 spans 15 residues. Germline assignment: CDR1 MNHEY and CDR2 SVGAGI. The V end lost 6 bases, the J end lost 4 bases, and 16 bases lay between the germline ends.

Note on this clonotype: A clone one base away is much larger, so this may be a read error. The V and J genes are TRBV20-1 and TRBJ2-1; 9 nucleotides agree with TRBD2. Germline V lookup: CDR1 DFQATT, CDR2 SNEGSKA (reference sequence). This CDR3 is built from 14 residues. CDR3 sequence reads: CSAIGLATYNAQFF. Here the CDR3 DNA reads TGCAGTGCCATTGGACTAGCGACTTACAATGCGCAGTTCTTC.

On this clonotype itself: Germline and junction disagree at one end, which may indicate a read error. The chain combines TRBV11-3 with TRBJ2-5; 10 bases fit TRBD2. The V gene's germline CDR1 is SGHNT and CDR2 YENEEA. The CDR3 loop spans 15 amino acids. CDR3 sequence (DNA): TGTGCCAGCAGTTTAGAAGCGGGAGGGCGAGAGACCCGGTACTTC. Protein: CASSLEAGGRETRYF.

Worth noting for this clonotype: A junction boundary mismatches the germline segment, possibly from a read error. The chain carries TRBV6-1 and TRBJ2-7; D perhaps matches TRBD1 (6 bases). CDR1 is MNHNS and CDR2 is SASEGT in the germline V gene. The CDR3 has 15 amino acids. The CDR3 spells CASSREDRTPYEHHF. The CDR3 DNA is TGTGCCAGCAGCCGAGAAGACAGGACCCCATACGAGCACCACTTC.

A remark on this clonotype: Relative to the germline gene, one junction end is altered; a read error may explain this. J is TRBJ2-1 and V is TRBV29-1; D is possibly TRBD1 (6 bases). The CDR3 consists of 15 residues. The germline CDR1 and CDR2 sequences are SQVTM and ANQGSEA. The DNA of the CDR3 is TGCAGCCTTGAGGGCCAGGGGATTTGGTTCAATGAGCAGTTTTTC. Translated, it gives CSLEGQGIWFNEQFF.

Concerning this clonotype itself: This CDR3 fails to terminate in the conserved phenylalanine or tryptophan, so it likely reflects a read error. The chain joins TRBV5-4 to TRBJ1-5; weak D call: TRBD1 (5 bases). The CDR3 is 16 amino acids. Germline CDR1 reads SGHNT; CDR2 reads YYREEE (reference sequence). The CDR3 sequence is CASSLAGGGSDQPQHY. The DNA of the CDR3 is TGTGCCAGCAGTTTGGCCGGGGGTGGGAGCGATCAGCCCCAGCATTAT.

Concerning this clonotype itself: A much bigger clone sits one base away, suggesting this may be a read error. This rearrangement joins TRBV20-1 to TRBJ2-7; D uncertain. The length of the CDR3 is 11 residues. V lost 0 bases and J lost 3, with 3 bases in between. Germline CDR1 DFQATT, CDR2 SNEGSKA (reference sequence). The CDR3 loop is CSARDFYEQYF. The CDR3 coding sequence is TGCAGTGCTAGAGATTTCTACGAGCAGTACTTC.